This T cell receptor beta chain was retrieved from a study of shared clonotypes between healthy human individuals. Looked up from germline, CDR1 is LNHNV and CDR2 is YYDKDF (reference sequence). V lost 3 bases and J lost 7, with 10 bases in between. This CDR3 has 13 residues. Findings of the study overall: Generally, naive subsets (rather than memory subsets) showed larger estimated richness.

Produced via immunoSEQ multiplex PCR; TCRdb's table is partial and in-frame only. This table has around 2.3 million clones, about 94% appearing once. Worth noting for this clone: Its specificity is unknown.

The sample comprised naive CD4+ T cells sorted from blood. The subset here: CD45RA+ positively selected. The receptor was isolated from a man aged 18 to 30 in good health. This sequence joins TRBV15 and TRBJ1-5, with TRBD1 as a possible D gene (5 bases). The DNA of the CDR3 is TGTGCCACCAGCAGGGGACCCCTCCAGCCCCAGCATTTT. Translating it yields CATSRGPLQPQHF.